Each of the 20 T cell receptor beta chains below was sequenced from the same sample in a study of blood T cell repertoires in COVID-19. The method was immunoSEQ multiplex PCR; TCRdb's version includes in-frame clones alone and lacks a portion of them. The repertoire includes hundreds of thousands of clones, around 81% of them detected once, and around 7.5% sits in the top ten. Material for sequencing was peripheral blood. All receptors come from a woman older than 75 with COVID-19, enrolled during active disease.

V gene TRBV7-8 combines with J gene TRBJ2-3; tentatively, D is TRBD1 (6 bases). The CDR3 covers 14 residues. From germline, CDR1 is SGHVS and CDR2 FQNEAQ. The V gene lost 4 bases and the J gene lost 1 base, with 9 bases spanning the gap. The CDR3 here is CASSSRTGTDTQYF. DNA for the CDR3: TGTGCCAGCAGCTCACGGACAGGCACAGATACGCAGTATTTT.

The CDR3 nucleotides read TGTGCCAGCAGCCAAAGCGGGGGGTCCTACAATGAGCAGTTCTTC. It yields the protein CASSQSGGSYNEQFF. The genes are TRBV5-4 and TRBJ2-1, with 9 nucleotides matching TRBD2. Germline V gene lookup returns CDR1 SGHNT and CDR2 YYREEE (reference sequence). Unmatched junction bases numbered 3, after V lost 4 bases and J lost 1 base. The length of the CDR3 is 15 residues.

The chain has TRBV7-8 and TRBJ2-3; 7 bases align to TRBD2. The germline V gene encodes CDR1 SGHVS and CDR2 FQNEAQ. The CDR3 has 17 residues. Unmatched junction bases numbered 12, after V lost 6 bases and J lost 0 bases. As DNA, the CDR3 is TGTGCCAGCAGGACACTAGCGCTCCAAGGGAGCACAGATACGCAGTATTTT. Its protein is CASRTLALQGSTDTQYF.

The chain has TRBV6-1 and TRBJ1-1; D is perhaps TRBD1 (5 bases). CDR1 MNHNS and CDR2 SASEGT come from the germline V gene. V was trimmed by 3 bases and J by 1 base, leaving 12 bases between them. The CDR3 is 15 amino acids. Here the CDR3 reads CASSDLGAANTEAFF. The DNA of the CDR3 is TGTGCCAGCAGTGACCTAGGGGCTGCGAACACTGAAGCTTTCTTT.

The rearrangement links TRBV19 to TRBJ2-5; tentatively, D is TRBD1 (6 bases). Between the trimmed V and J ends, which lost 5 bases and 5 bases, there was a span of 21 bases. Germline CDR1 reads LNHDA; CDR2 reads SQIVND (reference sequence). The CDR3 sequence is 16 residues long. The CDR3 region is CASSQGQLSFGETQYF. The CDR3 DNA reads TGTGCCAGTAGTCAAGGACAGCTCTCATTCGGGGAGACCCAGTACTTC.

This clone was counted between two and nine times. This rearrangement joins TRBV18 to TRBJ1-2; 12 bases align to TRBD1. The CDR3 runs 19 residues. The V and J ends lost 3 bases and 6 bases, in that order; junction bases with no gene match: 17. The germline V gene has CDR1 KGHSH and CDR2 LQKENI. CDR3 bases: TGTGCCAGCTCACCGCCTTCTGAGGGACAGGGGGCGCCGGGAAATGGCTACACCTTC. Protein: CASSPPSEGQGAPGNGYTF.

CDR3 sequence reads: CATSGGNSETGELFF. CDR3 bases: TGTGCCACCTCGGGGGGCAACTCCGAGACCGGGGAGCTGTTTTTT. This chain joins TRBV15 and TRBJ2-2, with a tentative D call TRBD2 (7 bases). The CDR3 runs to 15 residues. CDR1 LNHNV and CDR2 YYDKDF come from the germline V gene (reference sequence). Trimming shortened V by 8 bases and J by 5 bases, and 18 bases separated the two germline ends.

The rearrangement joins TRBV6-4 to TRBJ1-5; D unclear. The V end lost 6 bases, the J end lost 7 bases, and 13 bases lay between the germline ends. The V gene's germline CDR1 is MRHNA and CDR2 SNTAGT. The CDR3 totals 13 residues. As DNA, the CDR3 is TGTGCCAGCAGCCCAAGCGGGGAGCAGCCCCAGCATTTT. Residues: CASSPSGEQPQHF.

The rearrangement uses TRBV11-2 and TRBJ2-5; the D gene is possibly TRBD2 (6 bases). CDR1 and CDR2 from the germline V gene are SGHAT and FQNNGV. The CDR3 sequence is 15 residues long. V dropped 0 bases and J dropped 2 bases, with 10 bases sitting between them. The CDR3 region has the DNA TGTGCCAGCAGCTTAGATCCGACTAGACAAGAGACCCAGTACTTC. Its protein product is CASSLDPTRQETQYF. Full variable domain (remainder filled in from reference TRBV11-2 and TRBJ2-5): EAGVAQSPRYKIIEKRQSVAFWCNPISGHATLYWYQQILGQGPKLLIQFQNNGVVDDSQLPKDRFSAERLKGVDSTLKIQPAKLEDSAVYLCASSLDPTRQETQYFGPGTRLLVL.

This chain joins TRBV5-6 and TRBJ2-5; D might be TRBD2 (5 bases). The CDR3 runs to 14 residues. Trimming took off 4 bases at V and 4 bases at J, with 14 bases between the two ends. Germline-derived CDR1 and CDR2 are SGHDT and YYEEEE. The chain's CDR3 is CASSPVGRGETQYF. The CDR3 DNA reads TGTGCCAGCAGCCCCGTAGGGAGAGGAGAGACCCAGTACTTC.

This rearrangement joins TRBV7-9 to TRBJ2-2; a possible D gene is TRBD1 (5 bases). V gave up 3 bases and J gave up 6 bases, with 17 bases separating them. CDR3 length: 16 amino acids. CDR1 is SEHNR, CDR2 FQNEAQ, per germline (reference sequence). The CDR3 here is CASSFPVPLGPGELFF. CDR3 coding DNA: TGTGCCAGCAGCTTCCCAGTCCCACTGGGGCCCGGGGAGCTGTTTTTT.

A few counts support this clone. V is TRBV11-2 and J is TRBJ2-7; TRBD1 aligns across 8 bases. The V gene end was trimmed by 5 bases and the J gene end by 0 bases; junction bases not matched to a gene: 3. The CDR3 is 14 amino acids. From germline, CDR1 is SGHAT and CDR2 FQNNGV. The chain's CDR3 is CASSGGTGSYEQYF. In DNA, the CDR3 is TGTGCCAGCAGCGGCGGGACAGGCTCCTACGAGCAGTACTTC.

The rearrangement joins TRBV6-5 to TRBJ2-2; perhaps TRBD1 as D (8 bases). The V gene's germline CDR1 is MNHEY and CDR2 SVGAGI. V dropped 8 bases and J dropped 11 bases, with 18 bases sitting between them. The CDR3 has 13 amino acids. CDR3 sequence reads: CASQGAGVGELFF. The CDR3 coding sequence is TGTGCCAGCCAGGGGGCGGGGGTCGGTGAGCTGTTTTTT.

The chain recombines TRBV11-2 with TRBJ2-3, with D maybe TRBD2 (6 bases). In germline, CDR1 is SGHAT, CDR2 FQNNGV. Trimming took 3 bases from V and 7 from J, leaving 11 bases between them. The CDR3 runs 13 residues. The CDR3 nucleotides are TGTGCCAGCAGCTTGGAGGGCCGGAATACGCAGTATTTT. Translating it yields CASSLEGRNTQYF.

V and J are TRBV4-1 and TRBJ2-7; 12 bases match TRBD2. CDR3 size: 17 residues. Per the germline V gene, CDR1 is MGHRA and CDR2 is YSYEKL. V was pared by 1 base and J by 0 bases, with 4 bases of the junction left unmatched. CDR3 DNA sequence: TGCGCCAGCAGCCAAGTTCAGACTAGCGGGGGCTCCTACGAGCAGTACTTC. It yields the protein CASSQVQTSGGSYEQYF.

The chain has TRBV18 and TRBJ2-1, with TRBD2 matching over 8 bases. V lost 1 base and J lost 4; bases outside the gene matches: 3. This CDR3 is 15 amino acids long. Germline CDR1 is KGHSH and CDR2 is LQKENI. The CDR3 here is CASSPQREIYNEQFF. In nucleotides, the CDR3 is TGTGCCAGCTCACCACAGCGGGAGATTTACAATGAGCAGTTCTTC.

This chain links TRBV5-4 with TRBJ2-5, with D perhaps TRBD1 (5 bases). Trimming removed 4 bases at V and 4 bases at J, with 17 bases between. The CDR3 is 15 amino acids. CDR1 SGHNT and CDR2 YYREEE come from the germline V gene (reference sequence). This CDR3 reads CASSPLGQAGETQYF. DNA for the CDR3: TGTGCCAGCAGCCCACTGGGGCAAGCCGGAGAGACCCAGTACTTC. The full variable domain, its missing parts supplied by reference TRBV5-4 and TRBJ2-5, is ETGVTQSPTHLIKTRGQQVTLRCSSQSGHNTVSWYQQALGQGPQFIFQYYREEENGRGNFPPRFSGLQFPNYSSELNVNALELDDSALYLCASSPLGQAGETQYFGPGTRLLVL.

V gene TRBV6-1 combines with J gene TRBJ1-6; D gene unclear. Trimming removed 3 bases from V and 0 bases from J, with 12 bases in between. In germline, CDR1 is MNHNS, CDR2 SASEGT. This CDR3 has 17 residues. CDR3 sequence reads: CASSEMAGGSYNSPLHF. The CDR3 nucleotides read TGTGCCAGCAGTGAGATGGCAGGAGGCTCCTATAATTCACCCCTCCACTTT.

The chain uses TRBV7-8 and TRBJ2-3; D might be TRBD2 (6 bases). The CDR3 is made up of 12 amino acids. CDR1 and CDR2 from the germline V gene are SGHVS and FQNEAQ. Trimming stripped 5 bases from V and 6 bases from J, with 9 bases between. CDR3 sequence reads: CASSPGLDTQYF. DNA for the CDR3: TGTGCCAGCAGCCCGGGACTTGATACGCAGTATTTT.

The chain is built from TRBV18 and TRBJ1-2; a weak D match, TRBD1 (6 bases). CDR3 length: 16 residues. Germline V gives CDR1 KGHSH, CDR2 LQKENI. V lost 5 bases to trimming and J lost 7 bases, with 23 bases between them. This chain's CDR3 is CASSDSLPKGGPGYTF. The CDR3 coding sequence is TGTGCCAGCTCAGACTCACTCCCCAAGGGGGGGCCTGGCTACACCTTC.